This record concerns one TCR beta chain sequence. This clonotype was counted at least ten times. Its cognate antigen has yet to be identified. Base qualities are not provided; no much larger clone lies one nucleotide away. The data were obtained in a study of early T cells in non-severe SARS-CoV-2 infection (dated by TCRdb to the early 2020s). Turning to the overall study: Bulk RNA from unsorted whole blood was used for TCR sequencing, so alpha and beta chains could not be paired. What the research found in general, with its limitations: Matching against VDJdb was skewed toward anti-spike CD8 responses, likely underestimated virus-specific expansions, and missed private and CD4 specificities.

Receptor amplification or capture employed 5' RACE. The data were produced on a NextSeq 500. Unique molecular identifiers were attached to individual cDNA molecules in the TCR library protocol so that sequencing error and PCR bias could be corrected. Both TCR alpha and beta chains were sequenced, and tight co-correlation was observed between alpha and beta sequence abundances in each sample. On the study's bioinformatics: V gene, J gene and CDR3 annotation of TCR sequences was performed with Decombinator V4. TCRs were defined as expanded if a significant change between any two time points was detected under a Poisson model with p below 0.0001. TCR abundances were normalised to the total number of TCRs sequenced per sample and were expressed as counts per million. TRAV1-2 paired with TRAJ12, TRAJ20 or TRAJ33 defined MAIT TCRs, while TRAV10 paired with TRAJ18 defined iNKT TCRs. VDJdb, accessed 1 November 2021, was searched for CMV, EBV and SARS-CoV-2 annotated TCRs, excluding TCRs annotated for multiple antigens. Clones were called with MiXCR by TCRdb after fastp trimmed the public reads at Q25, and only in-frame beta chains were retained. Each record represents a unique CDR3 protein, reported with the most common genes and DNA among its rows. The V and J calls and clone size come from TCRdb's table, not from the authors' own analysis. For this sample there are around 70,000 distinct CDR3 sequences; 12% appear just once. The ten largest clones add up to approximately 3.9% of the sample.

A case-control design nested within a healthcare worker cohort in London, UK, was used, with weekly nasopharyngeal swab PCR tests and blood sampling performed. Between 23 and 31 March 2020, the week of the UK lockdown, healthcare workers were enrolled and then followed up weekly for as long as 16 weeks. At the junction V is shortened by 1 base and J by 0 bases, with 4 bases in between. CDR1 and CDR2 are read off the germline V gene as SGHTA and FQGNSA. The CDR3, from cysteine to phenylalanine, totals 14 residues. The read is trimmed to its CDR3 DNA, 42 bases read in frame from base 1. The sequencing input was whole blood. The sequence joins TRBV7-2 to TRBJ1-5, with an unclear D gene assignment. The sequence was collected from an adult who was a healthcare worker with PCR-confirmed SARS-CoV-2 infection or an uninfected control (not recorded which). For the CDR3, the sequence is CASSLVGSNQPQHF. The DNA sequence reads TGTGCCAGCAGCTTAGTGGGTAGCAATCAGCCCCAGCATTTT.